The next 22 T cell receptor beta chains were all read from a single sample in a study of beta chain features in type 1 diabetes. Expressed TCRB transcripts got sequenced, as all isolated RNA was reverse transcribed. The repertoire was sequenced with immunoSEQ multiplex PCR; TCRdb's copy has only in-frame clones and lacks some. The sample holds 240,000 or so clones, 68% seen once. Sequencing was done on a sample of naive CD4+ T cells from blood. Receptors were obtained from a young man in good health.

V usage is TRBV9 and J usage is TRBJ2-4, with TRBD2 as a possible D gene (5 bases). This CDR3 contains 15 residues. Trimming left V 4 bases short and J 1 base short, with 12 bases between. Germline V gene lookup returns CDR1 SGDLS and CDR2 YYNGEE. CDR3 sequence (DNA): TGTGCCAGCAGCCCCTCCACGGGGGCCAAAAACATTCAGTACTTC. It is translated as CASSPSTGAKNIQYF.

The V gene is TRBV30, the J gene TRBJ2-5; 8 bases fit TRBD2. This CDR3 has 12 residues. From germline, CDR1 is GTSNPN and CDR2 SVGIG (reference sequence). CDR3 amino acids: CAAAGVGETQYF. DNA for the CDR3: TGTGCTGCAGCGGGAGTCGGAGAGACCCAGTACTTC.

This clone showed up just a few times. The chain is built from TRBV29-1 and TRBJ1-1; D remains unclear. The ends were cut back, 3 bases at V and 7 bases at J, with 12 bases in the middle. The CDR3 runs 12 residues. Germline V gene sequence: CDR1 SQVTM, CDR2 ANQGSEA. In nucleotides, the CDR3 is TGCAGCGTTGAGAGGCAGGAGGTTGAAGCTTTCTTT. It yields the protein CSVERQEVEAFF.

The table lists this clone with a count of one. The CDR3: CASSHERVPNSPLHF. DNA of the CDR3: TGTGCCAGCAGCCATGAACGGGTCCCTAATTCACCCCTCCACTTT. This chain joins TRBV14 and TRBJ1-6, with D uncertain. This CDR3 region has 15 residues. V was pared by 3 bases and J by 6 bases, with 12 bases between. Germline assignment: CDR1 SGHDN and CDR2 FVKESK.

The count of this clone is one. V usage is TRBV29-1 and J usage is TRBJ2-3; TRBD1 matches at 9 bases. Per germline, CDR1 SQVTM and CDR2 ANQGSEA. This CDR3 has 16 residues. Trimming at V came to 2 bases and at J to 2 bases, leaving 8 bases not matched to a gene. The CDR3 loop reads CSVETGGTGTTDTQYF. The CDR3, as DNA: TGCAGCGTTGAAACGGGCGGGACAGGGACCACAGATACGCAGTATTTT.

This clone was seen a single time. The V gene is TRBV30, the J gene TRBJ2-7; D is possibly TRBD2 (5 bases). CDR1 and CDR2 (germline): GTSNPN, SVGIG (reference sequence). Between the trimmed V and J ends, which lost 3 bases and 0 bases, there was a span of 12 bases. This CDR3 has 14 residues. CDR3 bases: TGTGCCTGGAGGGGAGCGACTCACTCCTACGAGCAGTACTTC. As protein: CAWRGATHSYEQYF.

This sequence joins TRBV18 and TRBJ2-1; 8 bases are a match to TRBD2. CDR1 and CDR2 from the germline V gene are KGHSH and LQKENI. V lost 8 bases, J lost 10 bases, and 10 bases stayed unmatched. The CDR3 runs 13 residues. The CDR3 nucleotides read TGTGCCAGCGCACGCGAGTTAGCGGGAGAGCAGTTCTTC. Its protein is CASARELAGEQFF.

This sequence joins TRBV7-9 and TRBJ2-3, with a possible D match to TRBD2 (6 bases). Trimming took off 6 bases at V and 0 bases at J, with 10 bases between the two ends. This CDR3 has 14 residues. Germline V CDR1 and CDR2: SEHNR, FQNEAQ (reference sequence). The CDR3 DNA is TGTGCCAGCAGGCGGGGCGTTAGCACAGATACGCAGTATTTT. Protein sequence: CASRRGVSTDTQYF.

The chain uses TRBV29-1 and TRBJ2-4; 7 bases map to TRBD1. V lost 6 bases, J lost 9 bases, and 11 bases stayed unmatched. The CDR3 is 13 residues long. Per germline, CDR1 SQVTM and CDR2 ANQGSEA. The CDR3 here is CSVNRGLTGIQYF. CDR3 coding DNA: TGCAGCGTAAACAGGGGCCTCACCGGCATTCAGTACTTC.

The V gene is TRBV25-1, the J gene TRBJ2-3; D might be TRBD1 (6 bases). V gave up 11 bases and J gave up 0 bases, with 18 bases separating them. Germline lookup yields CDR1 MGHDK and CDR2 SYGVNS. The CDR3 is 15 amino acids. CDR3 region: CARHEGERSTDTQYF. In nucleotides, the CDR3 is TGTGCCCGCCACGAGGGGGAGAGAAGCACAGATACGCAGTATTTT.

This sequence joins TRBV29-1 and TRBJ2-7; maybe TRBD1 (6 bases). CDR3 length: 12 amino acids. V lost 6 bases and J lost 3, with 12 bases in between. The germline V gene encodes CDR1 SQVTM and CDR2 ANQGSEA. The CDR3 coding sequence is TGCAGCGTAAAGGACAGACTCTACGAGCAGTACTTC. Its translation: CSVKDRLYEQYF.

The V and J genes are TRBV4-2 and TRBJ1-2; perhaps TRBD1 as D (5 bases). CDR3 length: 15 residues. V was pared by 4 bases and J by 4 bases, with 16 bases between. CDR1 is LGHNA, CDR2 YNFKEQ, per germline. This CDR3 reads CASSPGTTAGYGYTF. CDR3 nucleotides: TGTGCCAGCAGCCCCGGGACGACAGCGGGCTATGGCTACACCTTC.

This chain joins TRBV29-1 and TRBJ2-2, with TRBD2 identical over 8 bases. V lost 7 bases and J lost 4; bases outside the gene matches: 5. The CDR3 covers 13 residues. Germline lookup yields CDR1 SQVTM and CDR2 ANQGSEA. CDR3 sequence reads: CSGSGSITGELFF. The CDR3, as DNA: TGCAGCGGGAGCGGGAGTATCACCGGGGAGCTGTTTTTT.

This clone was seen a handful of times. The chain carries TRBV13 and TRBJ2-3; D ambiguous. In germline, CDR1 is PRHDT, CDR2 FYEKMQ (reference sequence). The CDR3 sequence is 13 residues long. V was pared by 5 bases and J by 6 bases, with 12 bases between. The CDR3 DNA follows: TGTGCCAGCAGCCCCTCGTTCATGGATACGCAGTATTTT. It yields the protein CASSPSFMDTQYF.

The chain couples TRBV29-1 to TRBJ1-2; D is ambiguous. V gave up 6 bases and J gave up 0 bases, with 11 bases separating them. The CDR3 extends over 13 amino acids. Germline values: CDR1 SQVTM, CDR2 ANQGSEA. The CDR3 spells CSVAHTANYGYTF. In nucleotides, the CDR3 is TGCAGCGTAGCCCACACAGCTAACTATGGCTACACCTTC. Together with reference TRBV29-1 and TRBJ1-2, the CDR3 gives the full variable domain: SAVISQKPSRDICQRGTSLTIQCQVDSQVTMMFWYRQQPGQSLTLIATANQGSEATYESGFVIDKFPISRPNLTFSTLTVSNMSPEDSSIYLCSVAHTANYGYTFGSGTRLTVV.

This clone was observed a single time. This chain connects TRBV30 to TRBJ2-5; the D gene is possibly TRBD1 (7 bases). In germline, CDR1 is GTSNPN, CDR2 SVGIG (reference sequence). The germline V and J ends were trimmed by 2 bases and 1 base, with 17 bases remaining between them. The CDR3 spans 16 residues. DNA of the CDR3: TGTGCCTGGAGTTCACCCAGGGGGAGGATCCAAGAGACCCAGTACTTC. Its translation: CAWSSPRGRIQETQYF.

Turning to this clone: Distinct nucleotide sequences in the sample also encode this CDR3. The chain is built from TRBV29-1 and TRBJ1-1; TRBD1 matches 8 bases. The germline V gene encodes CDR1 SQVTM and CDR2 ANQGSEA. CDR3 length: 13 residues. Losses at the gene ends were 4 bases for V and 1 base for J; bases not matched to a gene: 2. The CDR3 sequence: CSVGDRTNTEAFF. CDR3 in DNA: TGCAGCGTTGGGGACAGGACGAACACTGAAGCTTTCTTT.

Remarks on this clone: Other nucleotide sequences in the sample specify the same CDR3. This chain uses TRBV15 with TRBJ1-1; the D is unclear. Germline CDR1 and CDR2: LNHNV and YYDKDF (reference sequence). V was shortened by 1 base and J by 2 bases, with 2 bases between the two germline ends. This CDR3 is 12 amino acids long. The CDR3 spells CATSRGNTEAFF. CDR3 in DNA: TGTGCCACCAGCAGAGGTAACACTGAAGCTTTCTTT.

This chain connects TRBV30 to TRBJ1-3, with a weak D call TRBD1 (6 bases). This CDR3 contains 14 residues. The V end lost 1 base, the J end lost 7 bases, and 14 bases lay between the germline ends. The germline V gene has CDR1 GTSNPN and CDR2 SVGIG (reference sequence). CDR3 bases: TGTGCCTGGAGTGCTAAAGGGACACTCAACACCATATATTTT. This encodes CAWSAKGTLNTIYF. Combining the CDR3 with reference TRBV30 and TRBJ1-3 gives the whole variable domain SQTIHQWPATLVQPVGSPLSLECTVEGTSNPNLYWYRQAAGRGLQLLFYSVGIGQISSEVPQNLSASRPQDRQFILSSKKLLLSDSGFYLCAWSAKGTLNTIYFGEGSWLTVV.

J is TRBJ2-4 and V is TRBV4-3; D is unresolved. V lost 0 bases and J lost 4, with 7 bases in between. CDR1 is LGHNA and CDR2 is YSLEER in the germline V gene. CDR3 length equals 14 residues. The CDR3 here is CASSQDPTKNIQYF. As DNA, the CDR3 is TGCGCCAGCAGCCAAGATCCCACGAAAAACATTCAGTACTTC.

This chain connects TRBV4-1 to TRBJ2-1, with D possibly TRBD1 on 5 matching bases. This CDR3 has 17 amino acids. Trimming took off 1 base at V and 1 base at J, with 14 bases between the two ends. CDR1 is MGHRA, CDR2 YSYEKL, per germline. This CDR3 reads CASSQALRRQSYNEQFF. The CDR3 nucleotides are TGCGCCAGCAGCCAAGCTCTTCGGCGACAGTCCTACAATGAGCAGTTCTTC.

The V call is TRBV2, the J call TRBJ1-1; 8 bases are shared with TRBD1. This CDR3 region has 15 residues. V lost 5 bases and J lost 4; bases outside the gene matches: 9. Germline-derived CDR1 and CDR2 are SNHLY and FYNNEI. CDR3 DNA sequence: TGTGCCAGCAGTTATAAAGCAGGGGGCGTCACTGAAGCTTTCTTT. This sequence encodes CASSYKAGGVTEAFF.